This T cell receptor beta chain appears in the sequencing data of a study of immune reconstitution after stem cell transplant in scleroderma. TCRdb re-analysed the RT-PCR reads in MiXCR, keeping a single row per CDR3 protein. The sample holds 2,000 to 2,500 distinct CDR3 sequences, under 13% seen once. In its sample, this clonotype ranks as medium-sized (0.01 to 0.1%). The CDR3 contains 14 residues. In germline, CDR1 is SGHRS, CDR2 YFSETQ. V was shortened by 2 bases and J by 5 bases, with 10 bases between the two germline ends. The chain links TRBV5-1 to TRBJ2-2; D gene ambiguous. The specimen was collected before or after autologous hematopoietic stem cell transplantation (not recorded which). The receptor was derived from a female donor with systemic sclerosis. The CDR3 DNA sequence: TGCGCCAGCAGCTTAGGCTACCGGACCGGGGAGCTGTTTTTT. This translates into CASSLGYRTGELFF.